The clone carrying this T cell receptor beta chain occurred a few times. The antigen is undetermined. Germline loops: CDR1 SGHDT, CDR2 YYEEEE. The ends lost 2 bases at V and 7 bases at J; junction bases unmatched: 11. The CDR3 runs 15 residues. The table came from immunoSEQ multiplex PCR; TCRdb's copy has only in-frame clones and leaves some out. The sample holds some 130,000 clones, around 85% seen once. This sample stems from a study of cytomegalovirus exposure and HLA in healthy donors. The study, taken as a whole, reports: Cytomegalovirus-associated status was assigned to around 160 TCR beta chains. TCR clusters originating in the first cohort tended to co-occur in the roughly 120 validation repertoires, according to a later analysis. The majority of TCR sequences were rare, yet some public TCRs appeared in many donors.

Sample: PBMCs. The chain recombines TRBV5-6 with TRBJ2-5; TRBD2 agrees at 7 bases. The TCR comes from a man in his late teens or twenties in good health and CMV-seronegative. In DNA form, the CDR3 reads TGTGCCAGCAGCTTCTGGGGAGGGGAACTTGGGACCCAGTACTTC. It specifies CASSFWGGELGTQYF.